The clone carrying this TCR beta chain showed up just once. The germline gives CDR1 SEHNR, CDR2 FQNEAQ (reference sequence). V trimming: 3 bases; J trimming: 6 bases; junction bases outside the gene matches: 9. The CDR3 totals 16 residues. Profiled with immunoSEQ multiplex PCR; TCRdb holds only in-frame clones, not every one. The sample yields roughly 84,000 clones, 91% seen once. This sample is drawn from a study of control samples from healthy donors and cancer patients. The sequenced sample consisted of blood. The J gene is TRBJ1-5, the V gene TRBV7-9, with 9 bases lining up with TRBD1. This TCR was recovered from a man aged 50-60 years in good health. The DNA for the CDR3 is TGTGCCAGCAGCTTCGGTTTGGGACAGGGTCGTCAGCCCCAGCATTTT. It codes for CASSFGLGQGRQPQHF.